Listed here are 29 T cell receptor beta chains from one sample, sequenced in a study of human T cells and chemical hapten exposure. A single record per CDR3 protein comes from TCRdb applying MiXCR to the RACE reads. This repertoire shows around 150,000 distinct CDR3 sequences, roughly 15% found once; its top ten account for less than 2%. As to time point: patch test 1, 2 weeks after DPC sensitization. Treatment in this sample: therapeutic diphenylcyclopropenone sensitization with weekly scalp DPC. The source material was whole blood, sampled in connection with sensitization to the hapten diphenylcyclopropenone (DPC). The receptors were gathered from a woman aged 25-40 years with alopecia areata. Some clones in this sample may be carry-over from other donors' samples.

The table lists this clonotype with many counts. The chain uses TRBV11-3 and TRBJ1-1, with TRBD1 as a possible D gene (5 bases). Germline CDR1 and CDR2: SGHNT and YENEEA. The CDR3 has 13 residues. V gave up 5 bases and J gave up 5 bases, with 12 bases separating them. The CDR3 DNA is TGTGCCAGCAGCGGTGCAGGGAGAACTGAAGCTTTCTTT. Translating it yields CASSGAGRTEAFF.

This clonotype was detected once. The V and J genes are TRBV12-3 or TRBV12-4 and TRBJ2-5; D is ambiguous. V lost 6 bases to trimming and J lost 5 bases, with 10 bases between them. The CDR3 totals 12 residues. The CDR3 here is CASSLRGETQYF. The CDR3 DNA follows: TGTGCCAGCAGCCTACGTGGGGAGACCCAGTACTTC.

This chain joins TRBV6-4 and TRBJ2-1; the D gene is possibly TRBD1 (6 bases). CDR1 is MRHNA, CDR2 SNTAGT, per germline. This CDR3 has 13 amino acids. V was clipped by 3 bases and J by 5 bases, with 8 bases between them. CDR3 sequence: CASSEDSHNEQFF. The CDR3 nucleotides are TGTGCCAGCAGTGAGGACAGTCACAATGAGCAGTTCTTC.

This chain uses TRBV11-2 with TRBJ2-3; no firm D call. The germline gives CDR1 SGHAT, CDR2 FQNNGV. This CDR3 spans 12 amino acids. Trimming left V 4 bases short and J 7 bases short, with 9 bases between. In DNA, the CDR3 is TGTGCCAGCAGCTCGGGCCGATATACGCAGTATTTT. Its translation: CASSSGRYTQYF. Full variable domain (missing parts from reference TRBV11-2 and TRBJ2-3): EAGVAQSPRYKIIEKRQSVAFWCNPISGHATLYWYQQILGQGPKLLIQFQNNGVVDDSQLPKDRFSAERLKGVDSTLKIQPAKLEDSAVYLCASSSGRYTQYFGPGTRLTVL.

This clonotype occurred many times. The V gene is TRBV10-2, the J gene TRBJ2-3; 12 bases match TRBD1. The junction had 4 bases not matched to a gene; V was cut back by 8 bases and J by 4 bases. In germline, CDR1 is WSHSY, CDR2 SAAADI. CDR3 length: 14 amino acids. CDR3 coding DNA: TGCGCCAGCGGGACAGGGGGCTGGTCAGATACGCAGTATTTT. As protein: CASGTGGWSDTQYF.

The chain carries TRBV20-1 and TRBJ1-2; 8 bases are shared with TRBD1. The CDR3 sequence is 15 residues long. V trimming: 7 bases; J trimming: 3 bases; junction bases outside the gene matches: 13. CDR1 is DFQATT and CDR2 is SNEGSKA in the germline V gene (reference sequence). DNA of the CDR3: TGCAGTGGGGCGGTGGACAGGGACGTCGACTATGGCTACACCTTC. Its translation is CSGAVDRDVDYGYTF.

V gene TRBV27 combines with J gene TRBJ1-5; D gene ambiguous. Trimming shortened V by 4 bases and J by 4 bases, and 8 bases separated the two germline ends. This CDR3 has 13 amino acids. The germline V gene has CDR1 MNHEY and CDR2 SMNVEV (reference sequence). This chain's CDR3 is CASSYKLNQPQHF. The CDR3, as DNA: TGTGCCAGCAGTTACAAGCTGAATCAGCCCCAGCATTTT.

This clonotype was detected a few times. The gene calls are TRBV27 and TRBJ2-5, with D perhaps TRBD1 (5 bases). V lost 8 bases to trimming and J lost 7 bases, with 23 bases between them. The germline V gene encodes CDR1 MNHEY and CDR2 SMNVEV (reference sequence). The CDR3 is 15 residues long. In DNA form, the CDR3 reads TGTGCCAGCGTCACTCCAGGGCTGCGCTATGTGACCCAGTACTTC. Translation: CASVTPGLRYVTQYF.

The chain uses TRBV7-2 and TRBJ2-7; either TRBD1 or TRBD2 may fit D (5 bases each). Trimming removed 5 bases at V and 0 bases at J, with 20 bases between. This CDR3 comprises 17 residues. CDR1 SGHTA and CDR2 FQGNSA come from the germline V gene. Here the CDR3 reads CASSTMSGTYTSYEQYF. The CDR3 DNA sequence: TGTGCCAGCAGCACGATGTCCGGGACGTACACCTCCTACGAGCAGTACTTC. Full variable domain (remainder filled in from reference TRBV7-2 and TRBJ2-7): GAGVSQSPSNKVTEKGKDVELRCDPISGHTALYWYRQSLGQGLEFLIYFQGNSAPDKSGLPSDRFSAERTGGSVSTLTIQRTQQEDSAVYLCASSTMSGTYTSYEQYFGPGTRLTVT.

This clonotype turned up a few times. The J gene is TRBJ2-7, the V gene TRBV20-1; TRBD2 might be the D (5 bases). V lost 3 bases and J 3 bases, leaving 12 bases between the germline ends. Germline CDR1 and CDR2: DFQATT and SNEGSKA (reference sequence). The CDR3 spans 13 residues. Written as DNA, the CDR3 is TGCAGTGCTAGTTTAGGAGGTTACTACGAGCAGTACTTC. This translates into CSASLGGYYEQYF.

This clonotype was recorded a few times. V is TRBV29-1 and J is TRBJ1-2; D is possibly TRBD1 (5 bases). The ends were cut back, 6 bases at V and 8 bases at J, with 16 bases in the middle. The germline V gene has CDR1 SQVTM and CDR2 ANQGSEA. CDR3 length equals 12 residues. The chain's CDR3 is CSVGGRLEGYTF. The CDR3, as DNA: TGCAGCGTGGGGGGACGCTTGGAGGGCTACACCTTC.

In its sample, this clonotype was seen a few times. The rearrangement links TRBV7-2 to TRBJ1-4; D unresolved. This CDR3 is 16 amino acids long. V was cut by 4 bases and J by 0 bases, with 12 bases left in between. Germline CDR1 reads SGHTA; CDR2 reads FQGNSA. This chain's CDR3 is CASSSRGSATNEKLFF. DNA for the CDR3: TGTGCCAGCAGCTCGCGAGGGTCAGCAACTAATGAAAAACTGTTTTTT. Full variable domain (outside the CDR3, taken from reference TRBV7-2 and TRBJ1-4): GAGVSQSPSNKVTEKGKDVELRCDPISGHTALYWYRQSLGQGLEFLIYFQGNSAPDKSGLPSDRFSAERTGGSVSTLTIQRTQQEDSAVYLCASSSRGSATNEKLFFGSGTQLSVL.

This chain joins TRBV7-2 and TRBJ1-6; 10 nucleotides match TRBD1. The CDR3 is 14 residues long. V dropped 6 bases and J dropped 10; count of bases not matched to a gene: 6. Germline CDR1 reads SGHTA; CDR2 reads FQGNSA. The DNA for the CDR3 is TGTGCCAGCAGAATCAGACAGGGGGCCTCACCCCTCCACTTT. Its protein product is CASRIRQGASPLHF.

This clonotype was detected only a few times. The V and J genes are TRBV6-1 and TRBJ2-4; D unclear. This CDR3 region has 11 residues. The germline CDR1 and CDR2 sequences are MNHNS and SASEGT. The V and J ends lost 9 bases and 8 bases respectively, with 11 bases between them. Written as DNA, the CDR3 is TGTGCCAGTTCCGGTCTGGACATTCAGTACTTC. It specifies CASSGLDIQYF.

This clonotype was counted only a few times. The CDR3 coding sequence is TGTGCCAGCAGCTTGCTGGCAGTCTCTGGAAACACCATATATTTT. Amino acids: CASSLLAVSGNTIYF. The chain links TRBV5-5 to TRBJ1-3; no clear D gene. The CDR3 is 15 amino acids. The germline V gene encodes CDR1 SGHKS and CDR2 YYEKEE (reference sequence). Trimming removed 1 base from V and 0 bases from J, with 8 bases in between.

This clonotype appeared many times. V usage is TRBV2 and J usage is TRBJ2-7; D ambiguous. Germline V gene lookup returns CDR1 SNHLY and CDR2 FYNNEI. CDR3 length: 13 amino acids. V shed 7 bases and J shed 0 bases, with 10 bases lying between them. The CDR3 loop reads CASMYGPSYEQYF. Here the CDR3 DNA reads TGTGCCAGCATGTACGGGCCCTCCTACGAGCAGTACTTC.

This clonotype has only a few counts. The J gene is TRBJ2-6, the V gene TRBV4-3; 12 positions match TRBD2. CDR3 length equals 21 residues. The V gene end was trimmed by 1 base and the J gene end by 0 bases; junction bases not matched to a gene: 10. Germline V gene data show CDR1 as LGHNA and CDR2 as YSLEER. CDR3 nucleotides: TGCGCCAGCAGCCAAGGGCCCTTCCTAGCGGGAGGGTACTCTGGGGCCAACGTCCTGACTTTC. Translation gives CASSQGPFLAGGYSGANVLTF.

This clonotype was seen more than once but under ten times. The V and J genes are TRBV18 and TRBJ2-3; D may be TRBD2 (6 bases). CDR3 length: 15 amino acids. CDR1 is KGHSH, CDR2 LQKENI, per germline. With 2 bases removed from V and 2 bases from J, the gap between germline ends came to 11 bases. The CDR3 region has the DNA TGTGCCAGCTCACCAGGGTCGGGGGTCACAGATACGCAGTATTTT. Protein: CASSPGSGVTDTQYF.

The chain couples TRBV20-1 to TRBJ2-7; 9 bases fit TRBD1. CDR1 and CDR2 (germline): DFQATT, SNEGSKA (reference sequence). V trimming: 0 bases; J trimming: 12 bases; junction bases outside the gene matches: 9. This CDR3 comprises 13 residues. The CDR3 spells CSARDGGDRVAYF. The CDR3 DNA reads as TGCAGTGCTAGAGATGGTGGGGACAGGGTAGCGTACTTC.

This clonotype has only a few counts. The V and J genes are TRBV3-1 and TRBJ1-1; 9 nucleotides match TRBD1. The V gene's germline CDR1 is LGHDT and CDR2 YNNKEL (reference sequence). CDR3 length: 14 amino acids. The trim removed 5 bases at V and 2 bases at J, leaving 3 bases unmatched. CDR3 sequence: CASSSDRGNTEAFF. CDR3 bases: TGTGCCAGCAGCTCGGACAGGGGAAACACTGAAGCTTTCTTT.

Ten or more counts support this clonotype. The rearrangement uses TRBV5-1 and TRBJ2-7; possibly TRBD2 for D (5 bases). Germline loops: CDR1 SGHRS, CDR2 YFSETQ. V lost 0 bases to trimming and J lost 3 bases, with 10 bases between them. This CDR3 has 14 amino acids. The DNA of the CDR3 is TGCGCCAGCAGCTTGGCAGGAGGAGACTACGAGCAGTACTTC. This encodes CASSLAGGDYEQYF. The variable domain in full, completed from reference TRBV5-1 and TRBJ2-7, reads KAGVTQTPRYLIKTRGQQVTLSCSPISGHRSVSWYQQTPGQGLQFLFEYFSETQRNKGNFPGRFSGRQFSNSRSEMNVSTLELGDSALYLCASSLAGGDYEQYFGPGTRLTVT.

J is TRBJ2-5 and V is TRBV9; D is perhaps TRBD2 (7 bases). The CDR3 is 14 residues long. The V end was cut by 3 bases, the J end by 4 bases, with 13 bases between. Germline values: CDR1 SGDLS, CDR2 YYNGEE. CDR3 in amino acids: CASSAGGAGETQYF. CDR3 sequence (DNA): TGTGCCAGCAGCGCGGGGGGCGCAGGAGAGACCCAGTACTTC.

This rearrangement joins TRBV7-2 to TRBJ2-7, with D tentatively TRBD1 or TRBD2 (5 bases each). With 0 bases removed from V and 2 bases from J, the gap between germline ends came to 11 bases. Germline-derived CDR1 and CDR2 are SGHTA and FQGNSA. The CDR3 has 15 amino acids. CDR3 DNA sequence: TGTGCCAGCAGCTTAGCGGGGGTGGGGACCTACGAGCAGTACTTC. The encoded protein is CASSLAGVGTYEQYF.

This clonotype was seen a few times. The chain links TRBV29-1 to TRBJ2-7; D is ambiguous. The CDR3 extends over 11 amino acids. Germline CDR1 and CDR2: SQVTM and ANQGSEA. Trimming removed 4 bases from V and 3 bases from J, with 7 bases in between. The CDR3 loop reads CSVVNSYEQYF. In DNA form, the CDR3 reads TGCAGCGTTGTTAACAGCTACGAGCAGTACTTC.

V and J are TRBV14 and TRBJ2-3; D remains ambiguous. This CDR3 has 14 residues. CDR1 SGHDN and CDR2 FVKESK come from the germline V gene. Trimming shortened V by 1 base and J by 6 bases, and 11 bases separated the two germline ends. The DNA for the CDR3 is TGTGCCAGCAGCCAAGTCCAGGAATGGGATACGCAGTATTTT. Protein: CASSQVQEWDTQYF.

Many counts were recorded for this clonotype. The CDR3 sequence is CPEDSLGNQPQHF. The CDR3 DNA follows: TGTCCGGAGGACAGTCTTGGCAATCAGCCCCAGCATTTT. The chain couples TRBV9 to TRBJ1-5; tentative D call: TRBD1 (6 bases). This CDR3 contains 13 residues. Germline V gives CDR1 SGDLS, CDR2 YYNGEE.

J is TRBJ2-4 and V is TRBV9; TRBD2 agrees at 7 bases. The germline gives CDR1 SGDLS, CDR2 YYNGEE. J gave up 0 bases and V 0 bases, and 9 bases lay outside the gene matches. This CDR3 has 18 residues. The CDR3 is CASSVDRLAVLAKNIQYF. The CDR3 coding sequence is TGTGCCAGCAGCGTAGATCGGCTAGCGGTCCTAGCCAAAAACATTCAGTACTTC.

The chain uses TRBV20-1 and TRBJ1-5; the D gene is possibly TRBD1 (6 bases). Germline values: CDR1 DFQATT, CDR2 SNEGSKA (reference sequence). Deletions cut 6 bases from V and 6 bases from J, with 12 bases between. This CDR3 comprises 12 residues. The CDR3 reads CSANRESQPQHF. The DNA of the CDR3 is TGCAGTGCAAACAGGGAGAGTCAGCCCCAGCATTTT.

The V gene is TRBV19, the J gene TRBJ2-2, with 7 bases identical to TRBD2. Germline CDR1 reads LNHDA; CDR2 reads SQIVND (reference sequence). Trimming at V came to 9 bases and at J to 1 base, leaving 5 bases not matched to a gene. The CDR3 runs 14 residues. The CDR3 spells CASRTSQNTGELFF. For the CDR3, the DNA is TGTGCCAGCAGGACTAGTCAGAACACCGGGGAGCTGTTTTTT.